This T cell receptor (beta chain) stems from a study of T cells of healthy individuals. TCRdb reprocessed the 5' RACE reads via MiXCR and lists one record per CDR3 protein. The profile shows around 98,000 distinct CDR3 sequences, under 20% of them singletons. The length of the CDR3 is 13 residues. V lost 2 bases, J lost 5 bases, and 7 bases lay in between. Germline lookup yields CDR1 MNHEY and CDR2 SVGEGT. This receptor was identified in a human donor in good health. The V gene is TRBV6-2 or TRBV6-3, the J gene TRBJ1-5; D gene uncertain. CDR3 DNA: TGTGCCAGCAGTTACACTTTCTATCAGCCCCAGCATTTT. The encoded protein is CASSYTFYQPQHF.